The present T cell receptor (beta chain) was sequenced within a study of T cells in Graves' hyperthyroidism and ophthalmopathy. About the research overall: Peripheral blood was drawn at first diagnosis, prior to all treatment. General observations from the study: The model's output predicted ophthalmopathy at a median of roughly 6.9 months prior to onset.

Uncontrolled infection, other autoimmune disease, pregnancy or lactation disqualified patients from enrolment. With regard to this clonotype: Its antigen remains unidentified.

Using RNA transcripts as the source, TCR beta CDR3 regions were amplified. The HTBI primer set drove a first-round RT-PCR of the TCR CDR3. TCRdb reanalysed the multiplex PCR reads using MiXCR and keeps one entry per CDR3 protein. The table lists around 610,000 distinct CDR3 sequences, about 15% of them singletons, with around 4.1% in the top ten. V lost 5 bases to trimming and J lost 9 bases; unmatched junction nucleotides: 7. This CDR3 spans 14 amino acids. Germline CDR1 MNHNS, CDR2 SASEGT. The TCR sequence derives from a woman between 40 and 50 years old with Graves' ophthalmopathy. What was sequenced was blood. The chain combines TRBV6-1 with TRBJ1-6, with 7 positions matching TRBD1. CDR3 amino acids: CASSRDRAGSPLHF. The CDR3 DNA follows: TGTGCCAGCAGTCGAGACAGGGCAGGTTCACCCCTCCACTTT.